This T cell receptor beta chain derives from a study of T cell responses to AZD1222 COVID-19 vaccine (dated by TCRdb to the early 2020s). Context from the whole study: Because spike-specific TCR depth and breadth did not differ between the two schedules, AZD1222 recipients who got a second dose at roughly 4 weeks were pooled with those who got a second dose at roughly 12 weeks. Enrollment into the trials was organized by age into subgroups of 18-55, 56-69 and 70-plus years, and those subgroups contained roughly 160, 29 and 62 TCR-sequenced participants, respectively. TCR sequencing was performed for about 240 trial participants, of whom approximately 200 were given two doses of AZD1222 and approximately 25 were given two doses of MenACWY control vaccine. General conclusions and limits of the study: CD4 TCRs associated with the vaccine covered the entire spike protein, and the dominant responses were in regions 160-218 and 743-854. The 56-69-year group was small, and its depth increase did not reach significance, likely because of low power. Reportedly, close to half of the unique spike-specific TCRs recognized epitopes lying outside the regions that are mutated in the B.1.351 and B.1.1.7 variants. Spike-specific TCR breadth and depth rose significantly after two AZD1222 doses compared with day 0 and with MenACWY recipients. Participants were mostly white British and included more females than males, and it was suggested by the authors that clonal diversity may have been underestimated. Because no day 14 peak-response samples were available, the repertoires could be characterized only after the peak T cell response. Conclusions about previously exposed vaccinees are limited because only 6 or 7 AZD1222 recipients were SARS-CoV-2 seropositive at baseline.

The CDR3 regions of human TCRbeta chains were subjected to immunosequencing. In the source study's methods: TCRs in the repertoires were matched against a reference library of SARS-CoV-2-specific TCRs that had been generated with the MIRA antigen-specificity platform. Breadth was defined as the fraction of unique TCRs that were SARS-CoV-2-associated. Depth was defined as the fraction of total T cells that were SARS-CoV-2-associated. Using the MIRA data, each spike-specific TCR was mapped to the spike region that the TCR reacts to and placed in a CD4 or CD8 class. Log10-transformed breadth and depth values were compared by one-way ANOVA with Sidak's multiple comparisons tests. What TCRdb holds here is the immuneACCESS table cut down to in-frame rearrangements. Part of the clones is not present; checked against another copy, under half of the missing clones reflect an unresolved V gene, and the others are unexplained. The V and J calls and the clone size are those of that table, but D and trimming were determined from the DNA. In this sample the table shows approximately 170,000 clones, approximately 89% of which occur a single time. The top ten constitute approximately 4.4% of the sample.

V gives up 0 bases and J gives up 5 bases, and the segment between their germline ends measures 12 bases. From the cysteine through the phenylalanine, the CDR3 covers 15 amino acids. Only CDR3 DNA remains: 45 bases, in frame from the first base. CDR1 MNHEY and CDR2 SVGEGT are derived from the germline V gene. The meaning of the sample's time point label: baseline before first vaccination. Vaccinee samples came from UK trials COV001 and COV002, including a single-blind randomized controlled phase 2/3 trial of AZD1222 (ChAdOx1 nCoV-19) in healthy adults. For TCRbeta chain sequencing, PBMC samples were collected from trial participants at day 0 and at day 28 after the second dose. This clone was counted a single time. Its antigen is still unknown. No clone much larger than this one lies a single base away; base qualities are absent.

The TCR comes from an adult in good health. Here the sequenced sample was peripheral blood, taken on day 0 of AZD1222 vaccination. The chain is made from TRBV6-2 or TRBV6-3 and TRBJ2-3; the D gene is perhaps TRBD2, on 5 matching bases. In nucleotides, the sequence is TGTGCCAGCAGTTACTCGACGAGAGGGTTAGATACGCAGTATTTT. Its translation reads: CASSYSTRGLDTQYF.